This TCR beta chain was found in a study of T cells in Graves' hyperthyroidism and ophthalmopathy. Study-level findings and limits: Most thyroid clonotypes expanded above 0.001 were also detected in blood.

The CDR3 totals 18 residues. CDR1 and CDR2 from the germline V gene are KGHDR and SFDVKD. V lost 2 bases and J lost 2, with 19 bases in between. TCR beta CDR3 regions were amplified from RNA transcripts. The HTBI primer set served for first-round RT-PCR of the TCR CDR3. TCRdb re-called the multiplex PCR reads with MiXCR, one entry per CDR3 protein. The sample lists around 400,000 distinct CDR3 sequences, 15% occurring once. There are a few counts of this clonotype. Its target is not known. This receptor was taken from a woman aged 60-75 years with Graves' ophthalmopathy. Specimen: blood. The chain couples TRBV24-1 to TRBJ2-3; a weak D match, TRBD2 (5 bases). The CDR3: CATSDSTVVGEVTDTQYF. The CDR3 coding sequence is TGTGCCACCAGTGATTCCACAGTCGTGGGAGAGGTCACAGATACGCAGTATTTT.